This T cell receptor beta chain was found in a study of T cell changes during pregnancy in multiple sclerosis. This table comes from immunoSEQ multiplex PCR, and its TCRdb copy is limited to in-frame clones, with some not included. The sample has 25,000 to 40,000 clones, 80% to 90% seen once; the top ten hold 8.5% to 14%. V was cut by 1 base and J by 5 bases, with 8 bases left in between. The CDR3 totals 13 residues. The germline V gene has CDR1 SEHNR and CDR2 FQNEAQ (reference sequence). This chain links TRBV7-9 with TRBJ1-1, with a possible D match to TRBD1 (6 bases). The material was CD8+ T cells from peripheral blood mononuclear cells, obtained in the third trimester of pregnancy. The sequence came from a female donor with multiple sclerosis, enrolled in a pregnancy study. For the CDR3, the DNA is TGTGCCAGCAGCTTAGGAGGACAGACTGAAGCTTTCTTT. Translation: CASSLGGQTEAFF.